The 26 T cell receptor beta chains reported below all come from one sample, sequenced in a study of Graves' ophthalmopathy and Graves' hyperthyroidism. Amplification of the TCR beta CDR3 regions used RNA transcripts (as template). An opening RT-PCR round employed HTBI primers and preceded a second-round multiplex PCR. TCRdb ran MiXCR on the multiplex PCR reads and lists one entry per CDR3 protein. The table records 600,000 to 650,000 distinct CDR3 sequences, around a fifth of them present only once. Specimen: peripheral blood. These TCRs come from a woman under 30 with stable Graves' hyperthyroidism. Some clones in this sample may be carry-over from other donors' samples.

This clonotype was seen repeatedly, ten times or more. This chain connects TRBV28 to TRBJ1-5; D is possibly TRBD1 (6 bases). V lost 4 bases and J lost 6, with 13 bases in between. The CDR3 loop spans 14 amino acids. The V gene's germline CDR1 is MDHEN and CDR2 SYDVKM. CDR3: CASSWTDTVQPQHF. For the CDR3, the DNA is TGTGCCAGCAGTTGGACAGATACGGTTCAGCCCCAGCATTTT.

The genes are TRBV7-2 and TRBJ2-5; 7 positions agree with TRBD2. V trimming: 0 bases; J trimming: 1 base; junction bases outside the gene matches: 2. This CDR3 has 15 amino acids. Germline V CDR1 and CDR2: SGHTA, FQGNSA. CDR3 nucleotide sequence: TGTGCCAGCAGCTTAGCGGGAGGGACCCAAGAGACCCAGTACTTC. This sequence encodes CASSLAGGTQETQYF.

J is TRBJ2-5 and V is TRBV28; D may correspond to TRBD1 or TRBD2 (5 bases each). In germline, CDR1 is MDHEN, CDR2 SYDVKM. This CDR3 contains 15 residues. The V end was cut by 3 bases, the J end by 5 bases, with 16 bases between. CDR3 amino acids: CASSLRARGRETQYF. Written as DNA, the CDR3 is TGTGCCAGCAGTTTGAGAGCCCGGGGCAGGGAGACCCAGTACTTC.

With regard to this clonotype: This clone may be a read error of a much larger clone one base away. The chain links TRBV20-1 to TRBJ2-7, with 8 bases fitting TRBD2. Germline assignment: CDR1 DFQATT and CDR2 SNEGSKA (reference sequence). Trimming at V came to 7 bases and at J to 3 bases, leaving 11 bases not matched to a gene. The CDR3 is 14 residues long. DNA of the CDR3: TGCAGTGGAAAACTAGCGGTAGCTCGCTACGAGCAGTACTTC. This encodes CSGKLAVARYEQYF.

The V and J genes are TRBV18 and TRBJ2-2; D ambiguous. The CDR3 totals 16 residues. Germline CDR1 KGHSH, CDR2 LQKENI. Trimming took off 3 bases at V and 2 bases at J, with 13 bases between the two ends. The CDR3 here is CASSPQSPENTGELFF. The CDR3 DNA reads as TGTGCCAGCTCACCTCAGTCTCCCGAAAACACCGGGGAGCTGTTTTTT.

This clonotype has at least ten counts. One end of the junction does not line up with germline, which may come from a read error. V is TRBV15 and J is TRBJ2-4, with 8 bases that match TRBD1. Germline assignment: CDR1 LNHNV and CDR2 YYDKDF (reference sequence). This CDR3 region has 17 residues. This CDR3 reads CATSPRDRGTAKNIKYF. The CDR3, as DNA: TGTGCCACCAGCCCTCGTGACAGGGGAACGGCCAAAAACATTAAGTACTTC.

Many counts were recorded for this clonotype. The chain recombines TRBV10-3 with TRBJ1-1; D is undetermined. In germline, CDR1 is ENHRY, CDR2 SYGVKD. Trimming removed 6 bases at V and 1 base at J, with 12 bases between. CDR3 size: 14 residues. The CDR3 bases are TGTGCCATCAGGCTTTCAAATACGAACACTGAAGCTTTCTTT. Its protein is CAIRLSNTNTEAFF.

This clonotype was seen many times. The genes are TRBV19 and TRBJ2-7; 7 nucleotides match TRBD2. This CDR3 has 14 residues. V gave up 6 bases and J gave up 7 bases; unmatched junction bases: 12. CDR1 is LNHDA and CDR2 is SQIVND in the germline V gene (reference sequence). The CDR3 sequence: CASRSRLATGEQYF. In nucleotides, the CDR3 is TGTGCCAGTAGAAGCCGACTAGCTACTGGGGAGCAGTACTTC.

This clonotype was detected many times. CDR3 residues: CASSLRGWETQYF. The DNA of the CDR3 is TGTGCCAGCAGCTTAAGGGGTTGGGAGACCCAGTACTTC. The V call is TRBV13, the J call TRBJ2-5, with D possibly TRBD1 on 5 matching bases. The germline V gene encodes CDR1 PRHDT and CDR2 FYEKMQ (reference sequence). The CDR3 has 13 residues. Trimming stripped 2 bases from V and 5 bases from J, with 9 bases between. The full variable domain, rest sourced from reference TRBV13 and TRBJ2-5, is AAGVIQSPRHLIKEKRETATLKCYPIPRHDTVYWYQQGPGQDPQFLISFYEKMQSDKGSIPDRFSAQQFSDYHSELNMSSLELGDSALYFCASSLRGWETQYFGPGTRLLVL.

V is TRBV2 and J is TRBJ2-2; D ambiguous. Trimming took 2 bases from V and 1 from J, leaving 14 bases between them. The CDR3 is 17 amino acids. Germline V gene data show CDR1 as SNHLY and CDR2 as FYNNEI. As DNA, the CDR3 is TGTGCCAGCAGTGAATGGGTTGGCCTTGAGAACACCGGGGAGCTGTTTTTT. Its translation: CASSEWVGLENTGELFF.

This clonotype was picked up a small number of times. The V call is TRBV7-8, the J call TRBJ2-7; D may correspond to TRBD1 or TRBD2 (5 bases each). Germline values: CDR1 SGHVS, CDR2 FQNEAQ. This CDR3 spans 14 amino acids. The V gene lost 7 bases and the J gene lost 1 base, with 14 bases spanning the gap. The CDR3 here is CASTRDLTSYEQYF. In DNA, the CDR3 is TGTGCCAGCACCCGGGACCTAACTTCCTACGAGCAGTACTTC.

This clonotype was observed many times. In DNA, the CDR3 is TGTGCCACCAGCAAACGACAGGGGTCCTCAGAGACCCAGTACTTC. Protein product: CATSKRQGSSETQYF. V and J are TRBV15 and TRBJ2-5, with TRBD1 matching over 8 bases. Germline lookup yields CDR1 LNHNV and CDR2 YYDKDF (reference sequence). Trimming cost V 4 bases and J 4 bases; bases outside gene matches: 8. The CDR3 totals 15 residues.

There are many counts of this clonotype. The chain uses TRBV6-1 and TRBJ1-6; D is unclear. The CDR3 runs to 14 residues. Germline CDR1 MNHNS, CDR2 SASEGT. Trimming took 2 bases from V and 14 from J, leaving 16 bases between them. The CDR3 sequence: CASSESLLSGTLHF. The CDR3 region has the DNA TGTGCCAGCAGTGAAAGTCTTTTAAGTGGGACCCTCCACTTT.

In its sample, this clonotype was seen many times. The rearrangement links TRBV19 to TRBJ1-2; D may be TRBD1 (5 bases). This CDR3 is built from 15 residues. Germline V gene lookup returns CDR1 LNHDA and CDR2 SQIVND (reference sequence). V lost 1 base and J 3 bases, leaving 12 bases between the germline ends. The CDR3 protein is CASSIAHLGDYGYTF. The CDR3 region has the DNA TGTGCCAGTAGTATAGCACATCTGGGGGACTATGGCTACACCTTC. Combining the CDR3 with reference TRBV19 and TRBJ1-2 gives the whole variable domain DGGITQSPKYLFRKEGQNVTLSCEQNLNHDAMYWYRQDPGQGLRLIYYSQIVNDFQKGDIAEGYSVSREKKESFPLTVTSAQKNPTAFYLCASSIAHLGDYGYTFGSGTRLTVV.

In this sample, this clonotype turned up once. The chain employs TRBV11-2 and TRBJ2-5, with unresolved D. Trimming took 4 bases from V and 2 from J, leaving 8 bases between them. This CDR3 is built from 13 residues. CDR1 is SGHAT and CDR2 is FQNNGV in the germline V gene. The CDR3 loop is CASSSELQETQYF. CDR3 in DNA: TGTGCCAGCAGCTCTGAACTGCAAGAGACCCAGTACTTC. The whole variable domain, remainder taken from reference TRBV11-2 and TRBJ2-5, is EAGVAQSPRYKIIEKRQSVAFWCNPISGHATLYWYQQILGQGPKLLIQFQNNGVVDDSQLPKDRFSAERLKGVDSTLKIQPAKLEDSAVYLCASSSELQETQYFGPGTRLLVL.

A remark on this clonotype: This may stem from a read error, because a much larger clone lies one nucleotide away. The chain combines TRBV19 with TRBJ1-5; tentative D call: TRBD1 (5 bases). CDR3 length equals 13 residues. Germline V gene lookup returns CDR1 LNHDA and CDR2 SQIVND (reference sequence). The CDR3 region is CASSMGRDQPQRF. The DNA of the CDR3 is TGTGCCAGTAGTATGGGACGGGACCAGCCCCAGCGTTTT.

This clonotype has at least ten counts. V gene TRBV6-1 combines with J gene TRBJ2-5; 14 bases fit TRBD2. CDR1 is MNHNS and CDR2 is SASEGT in the germline V gene. This CDR3 is 15 amino acids long. J lost 2 bases, V lost 8 bases, and 4 bases had no gene match. CDR3 nucleotides: TGTGCCAGCGGAAGACTAGCGGGAGGGCAAGAGACCCAGTACTTC. Protein: CASGRLAGGQETQYF.

This clonotype was counted many times. The rearrangement links TRBV10-3 to TRBJ2-7, with 10 nucleotides matching TRBD1. CDR3 length: 13 residues. V lost 8 bases to trimming and J lost 5 bases; unmatched junction nucleotides: 6. CDR1 is ENHRY and CDR2 is SYGVKD in the germline V gene. The CDR3 sequence is CAIGGTGDHEQYF. CDR3 DNA: TGTGCCATCGGTGGGACAGGGGATCACGAGCAGTACTTC.

This clonotype has just a few counts. In DNA form, the CDR3 reads TGCGCCAGCAGCTTGGGGGGGCCCGGCACTGAAGCTTTCTTT. This sequence encodes CASSLGGPGTEAFF. The rearrangement uses TRBV5-1 and TRBJ1-1, with TRBD1 as a possible D gene (6 bases). This CDR3 comprises 14 residues. Germline V gene data show CDR1 as SGHRS and CDR2 as YFSETQ. The V end lost 0 bases, the J end lost 4 bases, and 10 bases lay between the germline ends.

This chain connects TRBV6-5 to TRBJ1-1; D is perhaps TRBD1 (6 bases). The CDR3 consists of 16 residues. Trimming cost V 2 bases and J 1 base, with 14 bases left between them. Germline values: CDR1 MNHEY, CDR2 SVGAGI. CDR3 in DNA: TGTGCCAGCAGTTACCCCGGGGACACCTGGAACACTGAAGCTTTCTTT. Residues: CASSYPGDTWNTEAFF.

There are many counts of this clonotype. One junction end does not reproduce the germline sequence, and a read error may be involved. The rearrangement joins TRBV12-3 or TRBV12-4 to TRBJ2-5, with 12 bases matching TRBD2. The CDR3 extends over 15 amino acids. CDR3 amino acids: CASSLAGGPRETQYF. The DNA of the CDR3 is TGTGCCAGCAGTCTAGCGGGGGGGCCTAGGGAGACCCAGTACTTC.

A remark on this clonotype: Given a much more abundant clone one base away, this may be a read error. The chain joins TRBV12-3 or TRBV12-4 to TRBJ2-5; a possible D gene is TRBD2 (6 bases). This CDR3 has 14 amino acids. The CDR3 region has the DNA TGTGCCAGCAGCCGGGAGCCCGGGGGAGAGACCAAGTACTTC. Its protein product is CASSREPGGETKYF.

The chain has TRBV6-1 and TRBJ2-5, with 7 bases lining up with TRBD2. From germline, CDR1 is MNHNS and CDR2 SASEGT. V shed 6 bases, J shed 6 bases, and the junction held 10 bases outside the gene matches. The CDR3 is 14 amino acids. The CDR3 coding sequence is TGTGCCAGCAGCCCCCCTGGGGGGGTCAAGACCCAGTACTTC. Translated, it gives CASSPPGGVKTQYF.

This clonotype was recorded at least ten times. The chain combines TRBV12-3 or TRBV12-4 with TRBJ2-2; 9 bases line up with TRBD2. Trimming took 3 bases from V and 7 from J; bases not matched to a gene: 6. The CDR3 covers 15 residues. This CDR3 reads CASSFSSGIGGELFF. CDR3 in DNA: TGTGCCAGCAGTTTTTCTAGCGGGATTGGCGGGGAGCTGTTTTTT.

On this clonotype: Relative to the germline gene, one junction end is altered; a read error may explain this. The V gene is TRBV28, the J gene TRBJ2-5, with TRBD2 matching over 7 bases. Per the germline V gene, CDR1 is MDHEN and CDR2 is SYDVKM. This CDR3 is 14 amino acids long. The CDR3 is CASSLKGLQETRYF. Here the CDR3 DNA reads TGTGCCAGCAGTTTAAAGGGACTACAAGAGACCCGGTACTTC. Full variable domain (rest looked up from reference TRBV28 and TRBJ2-5): DVKVTQSSRYLVKRTGEKVFLECVQDMDHENMFWYRQDPGLGLRLIYFSYDVKMKEKGDIPEGYSVSREKKERFSLILESASTNQTSMYLCASSLKGLQETRYFGPGTRLLVL.

This clonotype was detected ten times or more. The rearrangement links TRBV28 to TRBJ1-1; D is unresolved. CDR1 and CDR2 (germline): MDHEN, SYDVKM. The CDR3 has 12 amino acids. Trimming shortened V by 3 bases and J by 3 bases, and 5 bases separated the two germline ends. For the CDR3, the DNA is TGTGCCAGCAGTTTCACGGACACTGAAGCTTTCTTT. Amino acid sequence: CASSFTDTEAFF.